The T cell receptor beta chain described here comes from a study of blood T cell repertoires in COVID-19. V lost 7 bases to trimming and J lost 0 bases; unmatched junction nucleotides: 5. Per the germline V gene, CDR1 is SNHLY and CDR2 is FYNNEI. The length of the CDR3 is 15 residues. As processed by the authors: Reference gene primer amplification in the assay estimated nucleated cell counts. Assay used: immunoSEQ multiplex PCR; TCRdb lists only in-frame clones, some missing. V, J and clone size reflect that table, while D and trimming were determined from the DNA. Of about 200,000 clones listed, roughly 80% are singletons.

The receptor was derived from a woman between 35 and 50 years old with COVID-19, enrolled during active disease. This chain links TRBV2 with TRBJ1-5; 8 nucleotides agree with TRBD1. The sample comprised peripheral blood. CDR3 coding DNA: TGTGCCAGCACCCGGACAGGGTATAGCAATCAGCCCCAGCATTTT. Encoded protein: CASTRTGYSNQPQHF.